This TCR beta chain comes out of a study of blood T cell repertoires in COVID-19. Study background: Samples of COVID-19 (acute and convalescent) were obtained from the United States, Italy and Spain.

V lost 0 bases, J lost 4 bases, and 12 bases lay in between. CDR3 length: 15 residues. Looked up from germline, CDR1 is MGHRA and CDR2 is YSYEKL. This clone has only a few counts. The repertoire was sequenced with immunoSEQ multiplex PCR; TCRdb's copy has only in-frame clones and lacks some. This sample yields about 210,000 clones, of which roughly nine tenths are seen a single time; 1% to 1.5% belongs to the top ten. The sequence was collected from a man aged 25 to 40 with acute or convalescent COVID-19. Sequencing was performed on peripheral blood. This sequence joins TRBV4-1 and TRBJ2-5; TRBD1 might be the D (6 bases). The CDR3 spells CASSQDPRGGETQYF. The CDR3 bases are TGCGCCAGCAGCCAAGATCCGAGAGGGGGAGAGACCCAGTACTTC.